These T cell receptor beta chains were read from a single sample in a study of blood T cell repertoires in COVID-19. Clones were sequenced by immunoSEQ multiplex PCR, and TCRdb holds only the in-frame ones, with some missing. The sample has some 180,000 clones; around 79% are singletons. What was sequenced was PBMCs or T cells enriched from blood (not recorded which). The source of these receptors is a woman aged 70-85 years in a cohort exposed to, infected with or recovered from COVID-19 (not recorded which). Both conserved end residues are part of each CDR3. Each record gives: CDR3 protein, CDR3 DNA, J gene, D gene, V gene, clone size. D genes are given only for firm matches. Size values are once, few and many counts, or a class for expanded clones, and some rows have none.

CDR3 protein: CASSLGLAGAVVEQFF
CDR3 DNA: TGTGCCAGCAGTCTTGGACTAGCGGGGGCAGTGGTTGAGCAGTTCTTC
J gene: TRBJ2-1
D gene: TRBD2
V gene: TRBV28
clone size: -

CDR3 protein: CASSLMGQVKNTEAFF
CDR3 DNA: TGTGCCAGCAGCTTGATGGGACAGGTGAAGAACACTGAAGCTTTCTTT
J gene: TRBJ1-1
D gene: TRBD1
V gene: TRBV5-5
clone size: -

CDR3 protein: CASRRQPGEPQHF
CDR3 DNA: TGTGCCAGCAGGCGACAGCCCGGCGAGCCCCAGCATTTT
J gene: TRBJ1-5
D gene: -
V gene: TRBV6-4
clone size: -

CDR3 protein: CASSKSYNEQFF
CDR3 DNA: TGTGCCAGTTCTAAGTCCTACAATGAGCAGTTCTTC
J gene: TRBJ2-1
D gene: -
V gene: TRBV6-5
clone size: -

CDR3 protein: CASSSGAGGRNNEQFF
CDR3 DNA: TGTGCCAGCAGTTCAGGAGCGGGAGGGCGTAACAATGAGCAGTTCTTC
J gene: TRBJ2-1
D gene: TRBD2
V gene: TRBV28
clone size: once

CDR3 protein: CASSRYASGGTTGELFF
CDR3 DNA: TGTGCCAGCTCACGTTACGCTAGCGGGGGGACCACCGGGGAGCTGTTTTTT
J gene: TRBJ2-2
D gene: TRBD2
V gene: TRBV18
clone size: -

CDR3 protein: CASSLIDEQFF
CDR3 DNA: TGTGCCAGCAGCCTTATCGATGAGCAGTTCTTC
J gene: TRBJ2-1
D gene: -
V gene: TRBV12-3/TRBV12-4
clone size: -

CDR3 protein: CASRNRGNSPLHF
CDR3 DNA: TGTGCCAGCAGGAACAGGGGGAATTCACCCCTCCACTTT
J gene: TRBJ1-6
D gene: TRBD1
V gene: TRBV7-2
clone size: -

CDR3 protein: CASSLEGSYEQYF
CDR3 DNA: TGTGCCAGCAGTTTGGAGGGGAGCTACGAGCAGTACTTC
J gene: TRBJ2-7
D gene: -
V gene: TRBV28
clone size: many

CDR3 protein: CASGLDENEQFF
CDR3 DNA: TGTGCTAGTGGTTTGGACGAGAATGAGCAGTTCTTC
J gene: TRBJ2-1
D gene: -
V gene: TRBV12-5
clone size: few

CDR3 protein: CASSQDLDSLYEQYF
CDR3 DNA: TGTGCCAGCAGCCAAGATTTGGACAGCCTCTACGAGCAGTACTTC
J gene: TRBJ2-7
D gene: -
V gene: TRBV4-2
clone size: -

CDR3 protein: CASSLVGQGNSPLHF
CDR3 DNA: TGTGCCAGCAGCTTGGTGGGACAGGGGAACTCACCCCTCCACTTT
J gene: TRBJ1-6
D gene: TRBD1
V gene: TRBV5-6
clone size: once

CDR3 protein: CASSDPGTEHF
CDR3 DNA: TGTGCCAGTTCCGATCCCGGGACAGAGCATTTT
J gene: TRBJ1-5
D gene: TRBD1
V gene: TRBV19
clone size: -

CDR3 protein: CASSQDLLETQYF
CDR3 DNA: TGTGCCAGCAGCCAAGATCTATTGGAGACCCAGTACTTC
J gene: TRBJ2-5
D gene: -
V gene: TRBV3-1/TRBV3-2
clone size: -

CDR3 protein: CASSLISGGEQFF
CDR3 DNA: TGTGCCAGCAGCTTGATATCCGGGGGTGAGCAGTTCTTC
J gene: TRBJ2-1
D gene: -
V gene: TRBV7-2
clone size: once

CDR3 protein: CSARPNNEQFF
CDR3 DNA: TGCAGTGCTAGACCCAACAATGAGCAGTTCTTC
J gene: TRBJ2-1
D gene: -
V gene: TRBV20-1
clone size: -

CDR3 protein: CASSIDPPQGSRADTQYF
CDR3 DNA: TGTGCCAGTAGTATAGATCCCCCACAGGGGAGTCGAGCAGATACGCAGTATTTT
J gene: TRBJ2-3
D gene: TRBD1
V gene: TRBV19
clone size: -

CDR3 protein: CASSLEPGGLNIQYF
CDR3 DNA: TGTGCCAGCAGCTTAGAACCTGGTGGGCTTAACATTCAGTACTTC
J gene: TRBJ2-4
D gene: -
V gene: TRBV7-8
clone size: -

CDR3 protein: CASSRGVYQPQHF
CDR3 DNA: TGTGCCAGCAGTCGGGGGGTTTATCAGCCCCAGCATTTT
J gene: TRBJ1-5
D gene: -
V gene: TRBV7-8
clone size: few

CDR3 protein: CASSPNHGGGFSYEQYF
CDR3 DNA: TGTGCCAGCAGCCCCAACCACGGGGGGGGATTCTCCTACGAGCAGTACTTC
J gene: TRBJ2-7
D gene: TRBD2
V gene: TRBV3-1/TRBV3-2
clone size: -

CDR3 protein: CASSRSQSSTDTQYF
CDR3 DNA: TGTGCCAGCAGCCGATCCCAGTCTAGCACAGATACGCAGTATTTT
J gene: TRBJ2-3
D gene: -
V gene: TRBV7-9
clone size: -

CDR3 protein: CASSLLQGSYEQYF
CDR3 DNA: TGTGCCAGCAGTTTACTACAGGGTTCCTACGAGCAGTACTTC
J gene: TRBJ2-7
D gene: -
V gene: TRBV28
clone size: -

CDR3 protein: CASSARSGSWDEQFF
CDR3 DNA: TGTGCCAGCAGCGCGCGTAGCGGGAGCTGGGATGAGCAGTTCTTC
J gene: TRBJ2-1
D gene: TRBD2
V gene: TRBV9
clone size: -

CDR3 protein: CASSPLGHLPLGNYGYTF
CDR3 DNA: TGTGCCAGTAGTCCCTTAGGACATTTACCATTAGGAAACTATGGCTACACCTTC
J gene: TRBJ1-2
D gene: -
V gene: TRBV19
clone size: -

CDR3 protein: CASSLSGVNYGYTF
CDR3 DNA: TGTGCCAGCAGTTTATCCGGGGTAAACTATGGCTACACCTTC
J gene: TRBJ1-2
D gene: -
V gene: TRBV28
clone size: -

CDR3 protein: CASSPGDSTDTQYF
CDR3 DNA: TGTGCCAGCAGCCCGGGAGATAGCACAGATACGCAGTATTTT
J gene: TRBJ2-3
D gene: -
V gene: TRBV5-5
clone size: -

CDR3 protein: CASSLASGSSYNEQFF
CDR3 DNA: TGCGCCAGCAGCTTGGCCAGCGGGAGCTCCTACAATGAGCAGTTCTTC
J gene: TRBJ2-1
D gene: TRBD2
V gene: TRBV5-1
clone size: -

CDR3 protein: CASSQLMSSSYNEQFF
CDR3 DNA: TGCGCCAGCAGCCAATTAATGTCTAGCTCCTACAATGAGCAGTTCTTC
J gene: TRBJ2-1
D gene: -
V gene: TRBV4-3
clone size: -

CDR3 protein: CASMRVMNQPQHF
CDR3 DNA: TGCGCCAGCATGAGGGTAATGAATCAGCCCCAGCATTTT
J gene: TRBJ1-5
D gene: -
V gene: TRBV10-2
clone size: -

CDR3 protein: CASSSSGRLMNTEAFF
CDR3 DNA: TGTGCCAGCAGTTCCAGCGGACGCCTCATGAACACTGAAGCTTTCTTT
J gene: TRBJ1-1
D gene: -
V gene: TRBV27
clone size: -

CDR3 protein: CASSPRVEQPQHF
CDR3 DNA: TGTGCCAGCAGCCCCAGGGTAGAACAGCCCCAGCATTTT
J gene: TRBJ1-5
D gene: -
V gene: TRBV3-1/TRBV3-2
clone size: -

CDR3 protein: CASSLGDYGYTF
CDR3 DNA: TGTGCCAGCAGCTTAGGCGACTATGGCTACACCTTC
J gene: TRBJ1-2
D gene: -
V gene: TRBV7-9
clone size: few

CDR3 protein: CASSPTGARLNEQFF
CDR3 DNA: TGTGCCAGCAGTCCAACAGGGGCCCGGCTGAATGAGCAGTTCTTC
J gene: TRBJ2-1
D gene: TRBD1
V gene: TRBV6-6
clone size: -

CDR3 protein: CASSLRLVDTQYF
CDR3 DNA: TGTGCCAGCAGCTTACGATTAGTAGATACGCAGTATTTT
J gene: TRBJ2-3
D gene: -
V gene: TRBV7-2
clone size: -

CDR3 protein: CASSELADEQFF
CDR3 DNA: TGCGCCAGCAGTGAGCTAGCGGATGAGCAGTTCTTC
J gene: TRBJ2-1
D gene: TRBD2
V gene: TRBV10-2
clone size: -

CDR3 protein: CASSILAGNNEQFF
CDR3 DNA: TGTGCCAGTAGTATCTTAGCGGGGAACAATGAGCAGTTCTTC
J gene: TRBJ2-1
D gene: TRBD2
V gene: TRBV19
clone size: -

CDR3 protein: CASSQDVGIGGEKLFF
CDR3 DNA: TGTGCCAGCAGCCAAGATGTAGGAATCGGAGGCGAAAAACTGTTTTTT
J gene: TRBJ1-4
D gene: -
V gene: TRBV3-1/TRBV3-2
clone size: -

CDR3 protein: CSVEDQSGRETQYF
CDR3 DNA: TGCAGCGTTGAAGATCAATCAGGGAGGGAGACCCAGTACTTC
J gene: TRBJ2-5
D gene: -
V gene: TRBV29-1
clone size: -

CDR3 protein: CASSVEAGTRGYTF
CDR3 DNA: TGTGCCAGCAGCGTAGAGGCTGGGACACGTGGCTACACCTTC
J gene: TRBJ1-2
D gene: -
V gene: TRBV9
clone size: few

CDR3 protein: CASSGQNSYEQYF
CDR3 DNA: TGCGCCAGCAGTGGACAGAACTCCTACGAGCAGTACTTC
J gene: TRBJ2-7
D gene: -
V gene: TRBV10-1
clone size: -

CDR3 protein: CASSPGLAGGPAYF
CDR3 DNA: TGTGCCAGCAGCCCCGGACTAGCGGGAGGGCCCGCCTATTTT
J gene: TRBJ2-3
D gene: TRBD2
V gene: TRBV9
clone size: -

CDR3 protein: CASSLYRASNQPQHF
CDR3 DNA: TGTGCCAGCAGTTTATACAGGGCAAGCAATCAGCCCCAGCATTTT
J gene: TRBJ1-5
D gene: -
V gene: TRBV27
clone size: many

CDR3 protein: CASSPPIAGLGETQYF
CDR3 DNA: TGTGCCAGCTCACCACCAATAGCGGGGTTGGGCGAGACCCAGTACTTC
J gene: TRBJ2-5
D gene: TRBD2
V gene: TRBV18
clone size: -

CDR3 protein: CASSLAGGYGEQFF
CDR3 DNA: TGTGCCAGCAGTTTAGCTGGAGGTTATGGTGAGCAGTTCTTC
J gene: TRBJ2-1
D gene: -
V gene: TRBV28
clone size: -

CDR3 protein: CASSRSGTENEKLFF
CDR3 DNA: TGTGCCAGCAGCAGGTCCGGGACAGAGAATGAAAAACTGTTTTTT
J gene: TRBJ1-4
D gene: TRBD1
V gene: TRBV28
clone size: few

CDR3 protein: CASGLPLTGDTQYF
CDR3 DNA: TGTGCTAGTGGTTTGCCCTTGACAGGGGATACGCAGTATTTT
J gene: TRBJ2-3
D gene: TRBD1
V gene: TRBV12-5
clone size: -

CDR3 protein: CASSVGLGKETQYF
CDR3 DNA: TGTGCCAGCAGCGTAGGACTAGGGAAAGAGACCCAGTACTTC
J gene: TRBJ2-5
D gene: -
V gene: TRBV9
clone size: -

CDR3 protein: CASSLYDSNNEQFF
CDR3 DNA: TGCGCCAGCAGCTTGTACGACAGTAACAATGAGCAGTTCTTC
J gene: TRBJ2-1
D gene: -
V gene: TRBV5-1
clone size: -

CDR3 protein: CASSPWTGVGSSRAFF
CDR3 DNA: TGTGCCAGCAGCCCCTGGACAGGTGTTGGATCATCGCGAGCTTTCTTT
J gene: TRBJ1-1
D gene: TRBD1
V gene: TRBV3-1/TRBV3-2
clone size: -

CDR3 protein: CASMEGALSNQPQHF
CDR3 DNA: TGTGCCAGTATGGAGGGGGCCCTTAGCAATCAGCCCCAGCATTTT
J gene: TRBJ1-5
D gene: TRBD1
V gene: TRBV19
clone size: -

CDR3 protein: CASSLDRPGQVNGDTEAFF
CDR3 DNA: TGTGCCAGCAGCTTAGACCGGCCGGGACAGGTGAATGGAGACACTGAAGCTTTCTTT
J gene: TRBJ1-1
D gene: TRBD1
V gene: TRBV11-2
clone size: large

CDR3 protein: CASSFGARLTYEQYF
CDR3 DNA: TGTGCCAGCAGCTTTGGGGCTAGGCTCACCTACGAGCAGTACTTC
J gene: TRBJ2-7
D gene: -
V gene: TRBV7-2
clone size: -

CDR3 protein: CASSQGQGDYEQYF
CDR3 DNA: TGTGCCAGCAGCCAAGGACAGGGTGACTACGAGCAGTACTTC
J gene: TRBJ2-7
D gene: TRBD1
V gene: TRBV4-2
clone size: -

CDR3 protein: CASWPGGGGYTF
CDR3 DNA: TGTGCCAGTTGGCCAGGGGGCGGTGGCTACACCTTC
J gene: TRBJ1-2
D gene: TRBD1
V gene: TRBV19
clone size: -

CDR3 protein: CASSFGTENTEAFF
CDR3 DNA: TGCGCCAGCAGCTTTGGGACAGAGAACACTGAAGCTTTCTTT
J gene: TRBJ1-1
D gene: TRBD1
V gene: TRBV5-1
clone size: -